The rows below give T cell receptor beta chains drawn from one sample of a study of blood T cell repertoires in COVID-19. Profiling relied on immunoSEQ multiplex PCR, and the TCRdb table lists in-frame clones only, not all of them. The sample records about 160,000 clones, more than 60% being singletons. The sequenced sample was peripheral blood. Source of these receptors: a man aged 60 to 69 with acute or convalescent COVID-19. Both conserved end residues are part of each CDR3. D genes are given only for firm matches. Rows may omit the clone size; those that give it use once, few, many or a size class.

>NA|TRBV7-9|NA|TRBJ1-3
TGTGCCAGCAGCTTAGCGGGCAAGAGCTCTGGAAACACCATATATTTT
CASSLAGKSSGNTIYF
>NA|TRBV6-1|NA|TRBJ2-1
TGTGCCAGCAGTGAATGGGCTAGCGCTGATGAGCAGTTCTTC
CASSEWASADEQFF
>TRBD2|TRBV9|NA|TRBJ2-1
TGTGCCAGCAGCGTAGCAGAGCGGGGGGGCGAGTTCTTC
CASSVAERGGEFF
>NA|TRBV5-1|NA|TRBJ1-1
TGCGCCAGCAGCCCCCAGGGGTCAAGCGTCACTGAAGCTTTCTTT
CASSPQGSSVTEAFF
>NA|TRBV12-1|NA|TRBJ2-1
TGTGCCAGCAGCCGAGTACACAATGAGCAGTTCTTC
CASSRVHNEQFF
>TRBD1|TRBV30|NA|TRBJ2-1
TGTGCCTGGAGTCCAGGGGGCTCCTACAATGAGCAGTTCTTC
CAWSPGGSYNEQFF
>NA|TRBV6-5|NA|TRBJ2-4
TGTGCCAGCAGTTACTCATACAGGGAAGAAAACATTCAGTACTTC
CASSYSYREENIQYF
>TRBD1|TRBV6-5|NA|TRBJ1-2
TGTGCCAGCAGTTACCAGGGGGGATCTGGCTACACCTTC
CASSYQGGSGYTF
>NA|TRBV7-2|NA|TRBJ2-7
TGTGCCAGCAGCTCCGAATTTGCGTCCGAGCAGTACTTC
CASSSEFASEQYF
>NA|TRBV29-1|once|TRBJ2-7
TGCAGCGTTGAACGGTCGGCGGGGTACGAGCAGTACTTC
CSVERSAGYEQYF
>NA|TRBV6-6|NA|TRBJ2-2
TGTGCCAGCTTACAGCTAACGAACACCGGGGAGCTGTTTTTT
CASLQLTNTGELFF
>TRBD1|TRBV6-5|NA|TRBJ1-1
TGTGCCAGCAGGACAGGGGGGAACACTGAAGCTTTCTTT
CASRTGGNTEAFF
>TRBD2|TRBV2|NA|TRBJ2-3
TGTGCCAGCAGGGCGGGACTAGCGGGGGCTAGCACAGATACGCAGTATTTT
CASRAGLAGASTDTQYF
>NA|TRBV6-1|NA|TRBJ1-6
TGTGCCAGCAGTGAAGCCGAAGGAAACAGTTATTCACCCCTCCACTTT
CASSEAEGNSYSPLHF
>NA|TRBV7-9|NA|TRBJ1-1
TGTGCCACCAATGACAGGTCCGGGAACACTGAAGCTTTCTTT
CATNDRSGNTEAFF
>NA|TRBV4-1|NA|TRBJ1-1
TGCGCCAGCAGCCAAGATGACTCTCGGGACACTGAAGCTTTCTTT
CASSQDDSRDTEAFF
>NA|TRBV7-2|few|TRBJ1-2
TGTGCCAGCAGCTTAGCGGCCAGGTGGGAGGGTGGCTACACCTTC
CASSLAARWEGGYTF
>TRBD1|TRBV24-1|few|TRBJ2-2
TGTGCCACCAGCGGCCCTGACAGGGGAGGGGAGCTGTTTTTT
CATSGPDRGGELFF
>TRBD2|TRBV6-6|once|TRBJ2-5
TGTGCCAGCAGCAGCGGGGGGAGGGGGGAGACCCAGTACTTC
CASSSGGRGETQYF
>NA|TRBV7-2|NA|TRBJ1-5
TGTGCCAGCAGCTTATTCGGGCTGGGGAGGTTAGGCAATCAGCCCCAGCATTTT
CASSLFGLGRLGNQPQHF
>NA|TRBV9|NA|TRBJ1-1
TGTGCCAGCAGCACAACGGGATCCAAGAACACTGAAGCTTTCTTT
CASSTTGSKNTEAFF
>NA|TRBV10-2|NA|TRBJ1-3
TGCGCCAGCAGAGAAGGGGCCGGAAACACCATATATTTT
CASREGAGNTIYF
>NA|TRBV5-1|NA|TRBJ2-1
TGCGCCAGCAGCTTGGGACTGATTAATGAGCAGTTCTTC
CASSLGLINEQFF
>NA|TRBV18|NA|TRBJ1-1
TGTGCCAGCTCACAGACAGATAACACTGAAGCTTTCTTT
CASSQTDNTEAFF
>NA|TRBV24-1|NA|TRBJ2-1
TGTGCCACCAGTTCTCAGGGCTCCTACAATGAGCAGTTCTTC
CATSSQGSYNEQFF
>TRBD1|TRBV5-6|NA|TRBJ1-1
TGTGCCAGCAGCTTGGAATACAGGGGGATGAACACTGAAGCTTTCTTT
CASSLEYRGMNTEAFF
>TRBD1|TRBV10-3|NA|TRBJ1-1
TGTGCCATCAGTCCCGGGACAGGGATGAACACTGAAGCTTTCTTT
CAISPGTGMNTEAFF
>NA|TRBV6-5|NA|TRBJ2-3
TGTGCCAGCAGGGAGGGAGGAGATACGCAGTATTTT
CASREGGDTQYF
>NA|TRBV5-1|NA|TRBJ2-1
TGCGCCAGCAGCTTAAGCCGGGACTCAAAGGCGGAGCAGTTCTTC
CASSLSRDSKAEQFF
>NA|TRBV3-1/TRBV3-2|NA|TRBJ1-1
TGTGCCAGCAGCCAAGGATCACAGCTGAACACTGAAGCTTTCTTT
CASSQGSQLNTEAFF
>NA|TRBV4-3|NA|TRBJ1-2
TGCGCCAGCAGCCAAGCGGGGGTGATCGGTTCTTTTATCAATGGCTACACCTTC
CASSQAGVIGSFINGYTF
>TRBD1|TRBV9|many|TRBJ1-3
TGTGCCAGCAGCGACAGGGGGTCTGGAAACACCATATATTTT
CASSDRGSGNTIYF
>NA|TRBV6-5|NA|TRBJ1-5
TGTGCCAGCAGTCAAACTCAGGGTCAGCCCCAGCATTTT
CASSQTQGQPQHF
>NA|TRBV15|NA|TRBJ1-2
TGTGCCACCAGCAGAAACAGGTATGGCTACACCTTC
CATSRNRYGYTF
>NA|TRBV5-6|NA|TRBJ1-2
TGTGCCAGCAGCCCGGGACTGCTCTATGGCTACACCTTC
CASSPGLLYGYTF
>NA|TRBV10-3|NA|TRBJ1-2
TGTGCCATCAGGAACAGTATTGGAGGCTACACCTTC
CAIRNSIGGYTF
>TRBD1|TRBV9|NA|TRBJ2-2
TGTGCCAGCAGCTCACGACAGGGGGTCACCGGGGAGCTGTTTTTT
CASSSRQGVTGELFF
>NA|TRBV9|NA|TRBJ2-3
TGTGCCAGCAGCGTAGGAGGGTTTGGTGCAGATACGCAGTATTTT
CASSVGGFGADTQYF
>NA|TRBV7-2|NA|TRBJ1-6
TGTGCCAGCAGCACACAACAGGGTAATTCACCCCTCCACTTT
CASSTQQGNSPLHF
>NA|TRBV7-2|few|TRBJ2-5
TGTGCCAGCAGCTTAAGGAGGAAGGAGACCCAGTACTTC
CASSLRRKETQYF
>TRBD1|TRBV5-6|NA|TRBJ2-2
TGTGCCAGCAGCTTGAGACGCAGGGGGTATACGAACACCGGGGAGCTGTTTTTT
CASSLRRRGYTNTGELFF
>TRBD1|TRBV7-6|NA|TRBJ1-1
TGTGCCAGCAGCTTCGACAGGGGAACTGAAGCTTTCTTT
CASSFDRGTEAFF
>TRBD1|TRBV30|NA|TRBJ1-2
TGTGCCTGGGGGACAGGGGGCTATGGCTACACCTTC
CAWGTGGYGYTF
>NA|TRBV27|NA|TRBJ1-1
TGTGCCAGCAGTTTATTCGTGAACACTGAAGCTTTCTTT
CASSLFVNTEAFF
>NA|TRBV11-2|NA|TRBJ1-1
TGTGCCAGCAGCTTAGGGTCCGTTACGGGGAACACTGAAGCTTTCTTT
CASSLGSVTGNTEAFF
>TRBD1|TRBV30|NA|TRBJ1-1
TGTGCCTGGAGTGCGGGACAGGGGAGGAACACTGAAGCTTTCTTT
CAWSAGQGRNTEAFF
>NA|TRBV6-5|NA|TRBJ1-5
TGTGCCAGCAGTTACTCTATAGTACGAAATCAGCCCCAGCATTTT
CASSYSIVRNQPQHF
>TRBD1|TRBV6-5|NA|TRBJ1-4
TGTGCCAGCAGTTCGACAGGGATATTGGAAAAACTGTTTTTT
CASSSTGILEKLFF
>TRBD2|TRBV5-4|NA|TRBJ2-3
TGTGCCAGCAACCCTCCTAGCGGAAGCACAGATACGCAGTATTTT
CASNPPSGSTDTQYF
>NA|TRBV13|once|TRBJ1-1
TGTGCCAGCAGCTTAGGCCGTATGTGGAGCACTGAAGCTTTCTTT
CASSLGRMWSTEAFF
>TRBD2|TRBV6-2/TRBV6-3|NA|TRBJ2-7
TGTGCCAGCAGTCCAAGATGGAGGAGCGGGGGCGACGAGCAGTACTTC
CASSPRWRSGGDEQYF
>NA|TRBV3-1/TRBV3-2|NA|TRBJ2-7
TGTGCCAGCAGCCAATTCGTAGGGAGCTACGAGCAGTACTTC
CASSQFVGSYEQYF
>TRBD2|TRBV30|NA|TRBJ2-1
TGTGCCTGGAGTGTATCGGGAGGCAATGAGCAGTTCTTC
CAWSVSGGNEQFF
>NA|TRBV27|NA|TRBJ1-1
TGTGCCAGCAGTACCCCCGGTCTCACTGAAGCTTTCTTT
CASSTPGLTEAFF
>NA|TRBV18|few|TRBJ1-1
TGTGCCAGCTCACCAGACGGGGCGCGGGGGGCTTTCTTT
CASSPDGARGAFF
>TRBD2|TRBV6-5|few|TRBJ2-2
TGTGCCAGCAGAGAGAAGCGGGGGAGCGGGGAGCTGTTTTTT
CASREKRGSGELFF
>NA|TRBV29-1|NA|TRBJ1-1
TGCAGCGTTTCAATGAACACTGAAGCTTTCTTT
CSVSMNTEAFF
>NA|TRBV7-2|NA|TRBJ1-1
TGTGCCAGCAGCTCACCTATGGGACGGGGGGAGACTGAAGCTTTCTTT
CASSSPMGRGETEAFF
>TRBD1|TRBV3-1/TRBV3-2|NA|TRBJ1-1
TGTGCCAGCAGCCAGACAGGGGACACTGAAGCTTTCTTT
CASSQTGDTEAFF
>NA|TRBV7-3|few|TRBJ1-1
TGTGCCAGCAGCTTAACCTACAGAGAAAACACTGAAGCTTTCTTT
CASSLTYRENTEAFF